The rows below give T cell receptor beta chains drawn from one sample of a study of blood T cell repertoires in COVID-19. Generated by immunoSEQ multiplex PCR, the TCRdb table keeps only in-frame clones and is missing some. Counted here are about 160,000 clones, about 86% occurring once; the ten biggest clones make up roughly 7%. Sequenced input: PBMCs or T cells enriched from blood (not recorded which). All receptors come from a man aged 50 to 60 who had recovered from COVID-19. The CDR3 runs from the conserved cysteine through the conserved F or W. The D gene is left open where the match is weak. Size values are once, few and many counts, or a class for expanded clones, and some rows have none.

size,V,J,D,CDR3,DNA
NA,TRBV4-1,TRBJ1-6,NA,CASSQVVSSYNSPLHF,TGCGCCAGCAGCCAAGTGGTGAGCTCCTATAATTCACCCCTCCACTTT
few,TRBV7-3,TRBJ2-3,NA,CASSLGSSGTASTDTQYF,TGTGCCAGCAGCTTAGGGTCAAGCGGAACCGCTAGCACAGATACGCAGTATTTT
NA,TRBV4-1,TRBJ1-1,TRBD1,CASSLRDRVGTEAFF,TGCGCCAGCAGCCTCCGGGACAGGGTGGGCACTGAAGCTTTCTTT
NA,TRBV5-1,TRBJ1-3,TRBD1,CASREGTAAGNTIYF,TGCGCCAGCAGGGAAGGGACAGCGGCTGGAAACACCATATATTTT
NA,TRBV18,TRBJ2-1,NA,CASSPPLFRHKLYNEQFF,TGTGCCAGCTCACCACCGCTTTTCCGACACAAGCTCTACAATGAGCAGTTCTTC
NA,TRBV18,TRBJ1-5,TRBD1,CASSPGTGADQPQHF,TGTGCCAGCTCCCCAGGGACAGGGGCTGATCAGCCCCAGCATTTT
NA,TRBV19,TRBJ1-6,NA,CATTGTNNSPLHF,TGTGCCACAACAGGCACTAATAATTCACCCCTCCACTTT
NA,TRBV9,TRBJ1-5,TRBD1,CASSLGQDESNQPQHF,TGTGCCAGCAGCCTAGGACAGGATGAGAGCAATCAGCCCCAGCATTTT
NA,TRBV7-2,TRBJ1-6,NA,CASSLDPTGRNSPLHF,TGTGCCAGCAGCTTAGACCCAACAGGGCGGAATTCACCCCTCCACTTT
NA,TRBV9,TRBJ2-2,NA,CASSVGGQTGGELFF,TGTGCCAGCAGCGTAGGCGGCCAGACGGGCGGGGAGCTGTTTTTT
NA,TRBV6-1,TRBJ2-5,NA,CASSEDLGRVETQYF,TGTGCCAGCAGTGAAGATCTCGGCAGGGTGGAGACCCAGTACTTC
NA,TRBV4-2,TRBJ2-5,NA,CASSQDGRPETQYF,TGTGCCAGCAGCCAAGATGGGAGACCAGAGACCCAGTACTTC
NA,TRBV4-1,TRBJ2-3,NA,CASSQDTGDSTDTQYF,TGCGCCAGCAGCCAAGATACGGGGGATAGCACAGATACGCAGTATTTT
once,TRBV7-3,TRBJ2-1,TRBD2,CASSPYPGGGAYNEQFF,TGTGCCAGCAGCCCCTACCCAGGCGGGGGGGCCTACAATGAGCAGTTCTTC
NA,TRBV5-6,TRBJ1-1,NA,CASSLVGGMNTEAFF,TGTGCCAGCAGCTTAGTTGGAGGAATGAACACTGAAGCTTTCTTT
NA,TRBV27,TRBJ1-1,TRBD1,CASSLSWTGTEAFF,TGTGCCAGCAGTTTATCGTGGACAGGGACTGAAGCTTTCTTT
NA,TRBV11-1,TRBJ2-5,TRBD2,CASTLGGVQETQYF,TGTGCCAGCACCCTGGGGGGGGTTCAAGAGACCCAGTACTTC
NA,TRBV19,TRBJ2-4,TRBD1,CASSSDRGVKNIQYF,TGTGCCAGTAGTTCGGACAGGGGGGTCAAAAACATTCAGTACTTC
many,TRBV30,TRBJ1-2,TRBD1,CAWNPGQGFGYTF,TGTGCCTGGAACCCGGGACAGGGGTTTGGCTACACCTTC
NA,TRBV18,TRBJ1-6,TRBD1,CASSSTGDSPLHF,TGTGCCAGCTCATCGACAGGGGATTCACCCCTCCACTTT
NA,TRBV5-1,TRBJ2-1,NA,CASSYGQTQPSGKRYNEQFF,TGCGCCAGCAGCTACGGACAGACCCAACCAAGCGGGAAGAGGTACAATGAGCAGTTCTTC
NA,TRBV11-2,TRBJ2-1,TRBD1,CASSLGQGARVYSFDEQFF,TGTGCCAGCAGCTTAGGACAGGGGGCGCGTGTCTACAGCTTCGATGAGCAGTTCTTC
once,TRBV27,TRBJ2-7,TRBD1,CASMRRRQGGYEQYF,TGTGCCAGCATGAGGAGACGACAGGGGGGCTACGAGCAGTACTTC
once,TRBV5-5,TRBJ2-7,NA,CASSLRIRYEQYF,TGTGCCAGCAGCTTGAGGATCAGGTACGAGCAGTACTTC
NA,TRBV6-5,TRBJ1-6,NA,CASSPTGSYNSPLHF,TGTGCCAGCAGCCCGACAGGATCCTATAATTCACCCCTCCACTTT
NA,TRBV6-2/TRBV6-3,TRBJ1-4,NA,CASSYSTGQREKLFF,TGTGCCAGCAGTTACTCGACCGGACAAAGGGAAAAACTGTTTTTT
NA,TRBV5-1,TRBJ1-1,TRBD1,CASSLDRGISQNTEAFF,TGCGCCAGCAGCTTGGACAGGGGGATCTCCCAGAACACTGAAGCTTTCTTT
NA,TRBV19,TRBJ1-2,NA,CASSPRRVGYGYTF,TGTGCCAGTAGCCCCCGGAGGGTCGGCTATGGCTACACCTTC
once,TRBV4-1,TRBJ1-6,NA,CASSQTPPGGGRTNSPLHF,TGCGCCAGCAGCCAAACCCCTCCCGGCGGAGGCAGGACGAATTCACCCCTCCACTTT
NA,TRBV30,TRBJ2-7,NA,CAWTGTSSYEQYF,TGTGCCTGGACAGGGACTTCCTCCTACGAGCAGTACTTC
NA,TRBV5-1,TRBJ2-2,TRBD1,CASSIRTGNTGELFF,TGCGCCAGCAGCATAAGGACAGGAAACACCGGGGAGCTGTTTTTT
many,TRBV7-9,TRBJ1-4,NA,CASSLVSGTTNEKLFF,TGTGCCAGCAGCTTAGTTTCGGGAACAACTAATGAAAAACTGTTTTTT
NA,TRBV6-5,TRBJ1-2,NA,CASSYSGLRDYGYTF,TGTGCCAGCAGTTACTCAGGGCTCAGGGACTATGGCTACACCTTC
NA,TRBV19,TRBJ2-6,NA,CASRASSGANVLTF,TGTGCCAGTAGAGCGTCCTCTGGGGCCAACGTCCTGACTTTC
NA,TRBV7-9,TRBJ1-4,NA,CASSQTTGLNEKLFF,TGTGCCAGCAGCCAGACGACAGGCTTAAATGAAAAACTGTTTTTT
NA,TRBV25-1,TRBJ1-1,NA,CASSEGGLMNTEAFF,TGTGCCAGCAGTGAAGGTGGTCTAATGAACACTGAAGCTTTCTTT
NA,TRBV25-1,TRBJ2-3,NA,CASSRGRVTDTQYF,TGTGCCAGCAGTCGTGGCAGGGTGACAGATACGCAGTATTTT
NA,TRBV13,TRBJ2-2,NA,CASSNRVGELFF,TGTGCCAGCAGCAATAGAGTCGGGGAGCTGTTTTTT
once,TRBV12-3/TRBV12-4,TRBJ1-2,TRBD1,CASITGVRGYTF,TGTGCCAGCATCACAGGGGTACGGGGCTACACCTTC
NA,TRBV19,TRBJ2-1,TRBD2,CASSIASGGADSEQFF,TGTGCCAGTAGTATTGCTAGCGGGGGGGCCGATAGTGAGCAGTTCTTC
medium-sized,TRBV6-5,TRBJ2-7,NA,CASSGRGYEQYF,TGTGCCAGCAGCGGAAGGGGCTACGAGCAGTACTTC
NA,TRBV11-2,TRBJ1-2,NA,CASSDSSWVYGYTF,TGTGCCAGCAGTGACAGCTCCTGGGTCTACGGCTACACCTTC
NA,TRBV30,TRBJ1-5,NA,CAWSVGAGGGKPQHF,TGTGCCTGGAGTGTAGGAGCCGGGGGAGGCAAGCCCCAGCATTTT
NA,TRBV6-6,TRBJ2-1,TRBD2,CASSLSTSVFGEQFF,TGTGCCAGCAGTTTGTCGACTAGCGTGTTCGGTGAGCAGTTCTTC
once,TRBV7-9,TRBJ2-5,TRBD2,CASSYDRGVRGETQYF,TGTGCCAGCAGCTACGACCGGGGGGTCCGCGGGGAGACCCAGTACTTC
once,TRBV6-5,TRBJ1-1,NA,CASFMDSLNTEAFF,TGTGCCAGCTTCATGGACAGCTTGAACACTGAAGCTTTCTTT
NA,TRBV5-1,TRBJ2-1,TRBD2,CASSSSGGAGNEQFF,TGCGCCAGCAGCTCTAGCGGGGGGGCCGGCAATGAGCAGTTCTTC
NA,TRBV5-1,TRBJ2-5,TRBD2,CASSGGTSQETQYF,TGCGCCAGCAGCGGTGGGACTAGCCAAGAGACCCAGTACTTC
NA,TRBV7-9,TRBJ2-1,TRBD2,CASSWTSGGYLVNNEQFF,TGTGCCAGCAGCTGGACTAGCGGGGGTTATTTGGTTAACAATGAGCAGTTCTTC
NA,TRBV30,TRBJ1-5,NA,CAWAGDSNQPQHF,TGTGCCTGGGCAGGGGATAGCAATCAGCCCCAGCATTTT
NA,TRBV3-1/TRBV3-2,TRBJ2-3,TRBD1,CASSNWDRGTDTQYF,TGTGCCAGCAGCAACTGGGACAGAGGCACAGATACGCAGTATTTT
NA,TRBV23-1,TRBJ2-1,NA,CASSQFSVINEQFF,TGCGCCAGCAGTCAATTTTCGGTTATCAATGAGCAGTTCTTC
NA,TRBV5-4,TRBJ2-7,TRBD1,CASSPGQGLAYEQYF,TGTGCCAGCAGCCCCGGACAGGGACTTGCCTACGAGCAGTACTTC
NA,TRBV7-2,TRBJ1-4,TRBD1,CASSPDSGGDEKLFF,TGTGCCAGCAGCCCGGACTCAGGGGGCGATGAAAAACTGTTTTTT
NA,TRBV18,TRBJ1-3,TRBD1,CASSPDRGLSGNTIYF,TGTGCCAGCTCACCGGACAGGGGGCTATCTGGAAACACCATATATTTT
NA,TRBV7-8,TRBJ1-1,NA,CASSLVMNTEAFF,TGTGCCAGCAGCTTAGTAATGAACACTGAAGCTTTCTTT